The text below deals with one TCR beta chain. Its matching antigen is unknown. The junction does not match germline at one end; this may be a read error. These data belong to a study of cytomegalovirus exposure and HLA in healthy donors. The overall study: The early release's HLA-typed donors yielded tens of millions of unique TCRs. Findings and limits, study-wide: In vitro assays verified that three CMV-associated chains recognized CMV antigens specifically. Associated with HLA alleles at 0.05 false discovery rate in a later analysis were around 15,000 TCR beta sequences. Previously analyzed data showed that most TCR beta V segments were productive at a frequency of about 87% or about 30%.

Primers: 60 Vbeta forward and 13 Jbeta reverse. Sequencing used immunoSEQ multiplex PCR; TCRdb keeps in-frame clones, though not all of them. Of approximately 210,000 clones listed, approximately 85% were seen once; the top ten hold more than 1.5%. Per the germline V gene, CDR1 is SEHNR and CDR2 is FQNEAQ (reference sequence). CDR3 size: 13 residues. The chain combines TRBV7-9 with TRBJ1-5; no clear D gene. Sequencing used PBMCs. The receptor comes from a girl aged 5-17 years in good health and CMV-seropositive. CDR3 protein: CSSSLRHPEPQHF. CDR3 bases: TGTTCCAGCAGCTTACGACACCCCGAGCCCCAGCATTTT.